This T cell receptor beta chain was sequenced during a study of response to subunit inactivated influenza vaccine. V was trimmed by 2 bases and J by 6 bases, leaving 18 bases between them. Germline CDR1 and CDR2: SGHDT and YYEEEE. The CDR3 extends over 15 amino acids. TCRdb re-called the RT-PCR reads through MiXCR, storing one row per CDR3 protein. The sample yields about 780,000 distinct CDR3 sequences, approximately 17% seen once. A remark on this clonotype: What it binds is not known.

Whole-study findings and limits: The authors suggested that every seasonal influenza vaccination recruits few new T cells.

The sequencing used PBMCs from blood, collected 4 to 6 days after vaccination. This TCR came from a man in his forties or fifties who received an inactivated influenza vaccine. The V call is TRBV5-6, the J call TRBJ2-7, with a possible D match to TRBD1 (8 bases). CDR3 sequence reads: CASSLGGHRGGEQYF. CDR3 in DNA: TGTGCCAGCAGCTTAGGGGGTCACAGGGGGGGCGAGCAGTACTTC.